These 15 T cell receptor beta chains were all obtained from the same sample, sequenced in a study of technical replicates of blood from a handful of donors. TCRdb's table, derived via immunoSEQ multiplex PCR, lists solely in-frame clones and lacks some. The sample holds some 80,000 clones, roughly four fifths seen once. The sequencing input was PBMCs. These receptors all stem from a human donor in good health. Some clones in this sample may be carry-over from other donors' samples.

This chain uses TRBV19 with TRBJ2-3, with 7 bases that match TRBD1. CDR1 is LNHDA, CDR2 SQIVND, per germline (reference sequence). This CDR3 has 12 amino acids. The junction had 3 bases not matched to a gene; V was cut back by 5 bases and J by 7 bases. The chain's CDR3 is CASSRTGHTQYF. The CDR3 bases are TGTGCCAGTAGTCGGACAGGCCATACGCAGTATTTT.

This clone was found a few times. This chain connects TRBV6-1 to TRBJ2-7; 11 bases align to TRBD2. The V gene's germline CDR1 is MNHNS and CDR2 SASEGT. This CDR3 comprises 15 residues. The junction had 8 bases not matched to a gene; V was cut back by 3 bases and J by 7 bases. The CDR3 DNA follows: TGTGCCAGCAGTGACCAGACTAGCGGGAAGGAGGAGCAGTACTTC. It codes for CASSDQTSGKEEQYF.

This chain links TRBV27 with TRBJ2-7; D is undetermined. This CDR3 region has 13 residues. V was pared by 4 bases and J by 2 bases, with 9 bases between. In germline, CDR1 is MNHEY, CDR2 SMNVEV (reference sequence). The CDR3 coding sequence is TGTGCCAGCAGTTGGTCAGGAACCTACGAGCAGTACTTC. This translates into CASSWSGTYEQYF.

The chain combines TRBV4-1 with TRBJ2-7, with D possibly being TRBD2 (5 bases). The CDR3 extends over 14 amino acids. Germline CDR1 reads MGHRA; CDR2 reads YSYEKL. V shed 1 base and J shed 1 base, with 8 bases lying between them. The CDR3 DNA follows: TGCGCCAGCAGCCAAGTGGGAGAATCCTACGAGCAGTACTTC. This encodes CASSQVGESYEQYF.

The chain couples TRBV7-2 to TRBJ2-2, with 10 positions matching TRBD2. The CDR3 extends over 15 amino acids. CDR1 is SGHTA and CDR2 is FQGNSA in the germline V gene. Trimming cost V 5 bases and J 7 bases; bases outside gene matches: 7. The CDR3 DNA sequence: TGTGCCAGCAGCCTAGAAGGACTAGCGGACGGGGAGCTGTTTTTT. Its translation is CASSLEGLADGELFF.

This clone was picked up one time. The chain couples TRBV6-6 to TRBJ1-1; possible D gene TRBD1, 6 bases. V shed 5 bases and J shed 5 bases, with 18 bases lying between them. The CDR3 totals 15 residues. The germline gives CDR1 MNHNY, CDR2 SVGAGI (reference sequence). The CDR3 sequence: CASSKASGDRTEAFF. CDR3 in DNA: TGTGCCAGCAGTAAAGCCTCAGGGGATAGGACTGAAGCTTTCTTT.

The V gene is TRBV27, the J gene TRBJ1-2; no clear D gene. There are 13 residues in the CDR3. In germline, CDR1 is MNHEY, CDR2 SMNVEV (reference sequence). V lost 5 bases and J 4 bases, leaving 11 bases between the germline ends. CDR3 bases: TGTGCCAGCAGTGACGGGGAGACCTATGGCTACACCTTC. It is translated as CASSDGETYGYTF.

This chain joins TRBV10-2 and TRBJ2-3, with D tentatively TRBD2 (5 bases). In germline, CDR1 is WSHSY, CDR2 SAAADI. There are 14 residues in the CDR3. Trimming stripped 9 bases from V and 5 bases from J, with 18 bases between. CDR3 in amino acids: CASVGPAGRDTQYF. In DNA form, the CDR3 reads TGCGCCAGTGTAGGGCCCGCGGGTAGAGATACGCAGTATTTT.

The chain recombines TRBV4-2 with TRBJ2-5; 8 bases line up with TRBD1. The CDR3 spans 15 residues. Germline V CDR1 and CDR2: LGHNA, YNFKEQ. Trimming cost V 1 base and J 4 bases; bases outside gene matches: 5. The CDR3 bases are TGTGCCAGCAGCCAAGTAACCGGACAGGGAGAGACCCAGTACTTC. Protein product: CASSQVTGQGETQYF.

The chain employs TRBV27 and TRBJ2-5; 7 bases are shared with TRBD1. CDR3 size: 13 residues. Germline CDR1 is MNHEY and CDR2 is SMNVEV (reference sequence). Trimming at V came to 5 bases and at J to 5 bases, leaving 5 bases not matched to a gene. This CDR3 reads CASSTLQGETQYF. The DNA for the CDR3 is TGTGCCAGCAGTACTCTACAGGGGGAGACCCAGTACTTC.

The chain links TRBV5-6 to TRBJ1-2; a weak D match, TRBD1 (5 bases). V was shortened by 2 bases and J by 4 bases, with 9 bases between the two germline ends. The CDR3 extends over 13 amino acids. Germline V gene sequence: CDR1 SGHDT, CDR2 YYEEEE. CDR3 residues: CASSLGGAYGYTF. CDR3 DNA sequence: TGTGCCAGCAGCTTAGGAGGGGCCTATGGCTACACCTTC.

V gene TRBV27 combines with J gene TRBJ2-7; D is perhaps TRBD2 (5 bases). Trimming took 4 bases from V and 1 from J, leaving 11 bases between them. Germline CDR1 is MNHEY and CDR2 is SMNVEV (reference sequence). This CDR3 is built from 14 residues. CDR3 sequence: CASSSGMRSYEQYF. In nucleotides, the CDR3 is TGTGCCAGCAGTTCCGGGATGAGGTCCTACGAGCAGTACTTC.

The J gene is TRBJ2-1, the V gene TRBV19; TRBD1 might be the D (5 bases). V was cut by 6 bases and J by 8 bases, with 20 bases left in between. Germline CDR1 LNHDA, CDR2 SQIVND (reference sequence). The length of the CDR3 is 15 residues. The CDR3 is CASSVTGFYSDEQFF. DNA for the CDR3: TGTGCCAGTAGCGTCACAGGATTCTATTCGGATGAGCAGTTCTTC.

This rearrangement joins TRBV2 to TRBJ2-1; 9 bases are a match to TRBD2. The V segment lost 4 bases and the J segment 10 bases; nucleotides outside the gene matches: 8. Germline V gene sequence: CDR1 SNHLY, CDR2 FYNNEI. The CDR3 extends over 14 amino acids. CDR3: CASSGWGGRAEQFF. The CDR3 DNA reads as TGTGCCAGCAGTGGATGGGGCGGGAGGGCCGAGCAGTTCTTC.

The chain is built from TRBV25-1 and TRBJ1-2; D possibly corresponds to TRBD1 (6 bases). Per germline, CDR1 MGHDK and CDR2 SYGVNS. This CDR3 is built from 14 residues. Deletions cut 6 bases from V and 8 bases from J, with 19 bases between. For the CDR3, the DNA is TGTGCCAGCAGGGGCACAGGGAATACGGAAGGCTACACCTTC. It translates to CASRGTGNTEGYTF.